One sample yielded the 19 T cell receptor beta chains listed below, sequenced in a study of T-cell reconstitution after alpha-beta-depleted transplantation in children. Unique molecular identifiers were incorporated when the TCRbeta library was constructed. TCRdb passed the PCR reads through MiXCR, listing each CDR3 protein once. Among 250,000 to 300,000 distinct CDR3 sequences listed, roughly 9.5% were seen once. The source was PBMCs from the stem cell graft donor, collected from the stem cell graft. Receptors originate from a human donor who donated a stem cell graft to a child with SCID.

This clonotype was detected a few times. The rearrangement uses TRBV11-2 and TRBJ2-5, with 15 bases aligning to TRBD2. CDR1 is SGHAT and CDR2 is FQNNGV in the germline V gene. CDR3 length: 17 residues. The J segment lost 3 bases and the V segment lost 6 bases, leaving 8 bases of the junction unmatched. The CDR3 DNA is TGTGCCAGCAGACGGACTAGCGGGGGGGCGTCAAAAGAGACCCAGTACTTC. Its translation is CASRRTSGGASKETQYF. The full variable domain, with the rest looked up from reference TRBV11-2 and TRBJ2-5, is EAGVAQSPRYKIIEKRQSVAFWCNPISGHATLYWYQQILGQGPKLLIQFQNNGVVDDSQLPKDRFSAERLKGVDSTLKIQPAKLEDSAVYLCASRRTSGGASKETQYFGPGTRLLVL.

This clonotype turned up a few times. The chain has TRBV5-1 and TRBJ1-2; D unresolved. Deletions cut 4 bases from V and 0 bases from J, with 10 bases between. The CDR3 has 14 amino acids. Germline loops: CDR1 SGHRS, CDR2 YFSETQ. CDR3 bases: TGCGCCAGCAGCCCGTTGCCAGCTAACTATGGCTACACCTTC. Translating it yields CASSPLPANYGYTF.

V and J are TRBV27 and TRBJ1-1; D may be TRBD1 (5 bases). The CDR3 spans 16 residues. Trimming cost V 3 bases and J 3 bases, with 17 bases left between them. Germline CDR1 and CDR2: MNHEY and SMNVEV (reference sequence). CDR3 bases: TGTGCCAGCAGTTTTTCCCCAGGGAAGATTTACACTGAAGCTTTCTTT. Protein: CASSFSPGKIYTEAFF.

This clonotype was counted between two and nine times. As DNA, the CDR3 is TGTGCCAGCAGCCCCGCTCCGGCGGGACCCTACGAGCAGTACTTC. This encodes CASSPAPAGPYEQYF. The chain combines TRBV7-3 with TRBJ2-7, with D possibly TRBD2 on 6 matching bases. Germline CDR1 reads SGHTA; CDR2 reads FQGTGA. Trimming shortened V by 5 bases and J by 2 bases, and 16 bases separated the two germline ends. The CDR3 spans 15 residues.

In the case of this clonotype: A read error may be the cause here, since a much bigger clone is one base away. The chain employs TRBV7-9 and TRBJ2-3; a possible D gene is TRBD1 (5 bases). In germline, CDR1 is SEHNR, CDR2 FQNEAQ (reference sequence). This CDR3 is 15 amino acids long. V lost 8 bases to trimming and J lost 4 bases, with 19 bases between them. CDR3 loop: CASLLSHGAADTQYF. CDR3 in DNA: TGTGCCAGCCTCCTGTCGCATGGGGCCGCAGATACGCAGTATTTT.

V usage is TRBV12-3 or TRBV12-4 and J usage is TRBJ1-5; D unresolved. This CDR3 is built from 14 residues. V was trimmed by 3 bases and J by 4 bases, leaving 10 bases between them. Here the CDR3 reads CASSFWARNQPQHF. The CDR3 bases are TGTGCCAGCAGTTTTTGGGCCCGAAATCAGCCCCAGCATTTT.

In this sample, this clonotype turned up a few times. V usage is TRBV19 and J usage is TRBJ2-7; TRBD2 matches 12 bases. With V trimmed by 4 bases and J by 4 bases, 5 bases remained unmatched. The CDR3 is 15 amino acids. Germline V gene lookup returns CDR1 LNHDA and CDR2 SQIVND (reference sequence). The CDR3 here is CASSTRTSGVYEQYF. CDR3 in DNA: TGTGCCAGTAGTACAAGGACTAGCGGGGTATACGAGCAGTACTTC.

The chain joins TRBV7-9 to TRBJ1-1; D gene uncertain. The ends were cut back, 1 base at V and 11 bases at J, with 11 bases in the middle. From germline, CDR1 is SEHNR and CDR2 FQNEAQ (reference sequence). The CDR3 has 12 residues. The DNA for the CDR3 is TGTGCCAGCAGCTTAGAGGCTAGCGGCGCTTTCTTT. Residues: CASSLEASGAFF.

This clonotype was picked up a small number of times. The V and J genes are TRBV5-1 and TRBJ2-7; 7 bases map to TRBD1. This CDR3 contains 14 residues. V lost 4 bases, J lost 3 bases, and 7 bases stayed unmatched. Germline CDR1 SGHRS, CDR2 YFSETQ. The CDR3 protein is CASSIRTGNYEQYF. The CDR3 nucleotides are TGCGCCAGCAGCATCAGGACAGGAAACTACGAGCAGTACTTC. Using reference TRBV5-1 and TRBJ2-7 for the parts outside the CDR3, the full variable domain is KAGVTQTPRYLIKTRGQQVTLSCSPISGHRSVSWYQQTPGQGLQFLFEYFSETQRNKGNFPGRFSGRQFSNSRSEMNVSTLELGDSALYLCASSIRTGNYEQYFGPGTRLTVT.

This clonotype was counted between two and nine times. The V and J genes are TRBV6-1 and TRBJ2-7, with a tentative D call TRBD2 (5 bases). Trimming stripped 3 bases from V and 4 bases from J, with 13 bases between. The CDR3 consists of 14 residues. Germline V gives CDR1 MNHNS, CDR2 SASEGT. The CDR3 loop reads CASSEWTDVYEQYF. Written as DNA, the CDR3 is TGTGCCAGCAGTGAGTGGACTGACGTTTACGAGCAGTACTTC.

The chain uses TRBV20-1 and TRBJ2-3; 7 positions agree with TRBD2. The junction had 7 bases not matched to a gene; V was cut back by 2 bases and J by 2 bases. CDR1 DFQATT and CDR2 SNEGSKA come from the germline V gene (reference sequence). The CDR3 is made up of 15 amino acids. The CDR3 nucleotides are TGCAGTGCTAGAATAGGTAGCGGGCCCACAGATACGCAGTATTTT. Its translation: CSARIGSGPTDTQYF.

The chain combines TRBV5-1 with TRBJ1-1; D may be TRBD1 (6 bases). V was clipped by 2 bases and J by 3 bases, with 14 bases between them. This CDR3 has 15 amino acids. From germline, CDR1 is SGHRS and CDR2 YFSETQ. The CDR3 loop is CASSLAGQEYTEAFF. CDR3 nucleotide sequence: TGCGCCAGCAGCTTAGCGGGACAAGAATACACTGAAGCTTTCTTT.

This clonotype was detected only a few times. V gene TRBV6-5 combines with J gene TRBJ2-3, with no clear D. Looked up from germline, CDR1 is MNHEY and CDR2 is SVGAGI. The ends were cut back, 0 bases at V and 0 bases at J, with 1 base in the middle. There are 13 residues in the CDR3. CDR3: CASSYSSTDTQYF. CDR3 coding DNA: TGTGCCAGCAGTTACTCGAGCACAGATACGCAGTATTTT.

This clonotype was recorded at least ten times. The V gene is TRBV20-1, the J gene TRBJ2-7; TRBD1 is a possible D gene (5 bases). The CDR3 consists of 12 residues. Trimming left V 3 bases short and J 4 bases short, with 10 bases between. CDR1 and CDR2 (germline): DFQATT, SNEGSKA (reference sequence). The CDR3, as DNA: TGCAGTGCTAGCCAGGGCGGATACGAGCAGTACTTC. It is translated as CSASQGGYEQYF.

This clonotype was detected only a few times. The chain combines TRBV6-1 with TRBJ2-3; D is unclear. Looked up from germline, CDR1 is MNHNS and CDR2 is SASEGT. The length of the CDR3 is 12 residues. Deletions cut 4 bases from V and 5 bases from J, with 7 bases between. The CDR3 region has the DNA TGTGCCAGCAGTGCACAGTTAGATACGCAGTATTTT. It is translated as CASSAQLDTQYF.

This clonotype has only a few counts. V is TRBV5-1 and J is TRBJ2-2; 9 bases are shared with TRBD2. The V segment lost 5 bases and the J segment 1 base; nucleotides outside the gene matches: 6. Per germline, CDR1 SGHRS and CDR2 YFSETQ. This CDR3 contains 16 residues. The CDR3 bases are TGCGCCAGCAGAAGGGCTAGCGGGGTGAACACCGGGGAGCTGTTTTTT. Amino acid sequence: CASRRASGVNTGELFF.

The chain has TRBV9 and TRBJ1-1; TRBD1 is a possible D gene (5 bases). This CDR3 is built from 17 residues. Germline V gene data show CDR1 as SGDLS and CDR2 as YYNGEE. With 0 bases removed from V and 2 bases from J, the gap between germline ends came to 17 bases. CDR3 in amino acids: CASSVASRGISNTEAFF. The CDR3 DNA reads as TGTGCCAGCAGCGTAGCTAGTAGGGGAATTTCAAACACTGAAGCTTTCTTT. The whole variable domain, filled in from reference TRBV9 and TRBJ1-1, reads DSGVTQTPKHLITATGQRVTLRCSPRSGDLSVYWYQQSLDQGLQFLIQYYNGEERAKGNILERFSAQQFPDLHSELNLSSLELGDSALYFCASSVASRGISNTEAFFGQGTRLTVV.

This clonotype showed up just a few times. CDR3 residues: CASSPGQGAYEAFF. The CDR3 bases are TGTGCCAGCAGCCCCGGACAGGGGGCTTACGAAGCTTTCTTT. V is TRBV13 and J is TRBJ1-1; 11 bases agree with TRBD1. This CDR3 has 14 residues. V lost 5 bases and J lost 8; bases outside the gene matches: 7. Germline V gene data show CDR1 as PRHDT and CDR2 as FYEKMQ (reference sequence).

This clonotype has only a few counts. V usage is TRBV25-1 and J usage is TRBJ2-7; D is unresolved. Germline CDR1 reads MGHDK; CDR2 reads SYGVNS. V was trimmed by 2 bases and J by 4 bases, leaving 6 bases between them. This CDR3 contains 12 residues. CDR3 sequence reads: CASSELGYEQYF. The CDR3, as DNA: TGTGCCAGCAGTGAACTGGGTTACGAGCAGTACTTC.